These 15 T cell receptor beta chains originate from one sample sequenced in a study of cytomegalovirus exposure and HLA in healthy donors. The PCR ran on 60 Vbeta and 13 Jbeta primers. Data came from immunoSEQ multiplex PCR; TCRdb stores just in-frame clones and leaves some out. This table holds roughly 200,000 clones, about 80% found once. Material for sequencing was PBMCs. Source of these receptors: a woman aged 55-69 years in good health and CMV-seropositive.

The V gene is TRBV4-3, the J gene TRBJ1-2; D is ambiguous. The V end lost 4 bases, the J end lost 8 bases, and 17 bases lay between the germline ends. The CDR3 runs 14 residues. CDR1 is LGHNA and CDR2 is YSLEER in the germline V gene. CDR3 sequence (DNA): TGCGCCAGCAGCCCCTCCCAGTCTCTAGGAGGCTACACCTTC. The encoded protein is CASSPSQSLGGYTF.

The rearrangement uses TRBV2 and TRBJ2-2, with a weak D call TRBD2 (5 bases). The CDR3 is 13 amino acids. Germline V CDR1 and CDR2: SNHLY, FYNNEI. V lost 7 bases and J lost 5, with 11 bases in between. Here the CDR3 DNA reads TGTGCCAGCATAGGTCTAGCTACCGGGGAGCTGTTTTTT. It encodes CASIGLATGELFF. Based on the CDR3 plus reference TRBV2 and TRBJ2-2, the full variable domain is EPEVTQTPSHQVTQMGQEVILRCVPISNHLYFYWYRQILGQKVEFLVSFYNNEISEKSEIFDDQFSVERPDGSNFTLKIRSTKLEDSAMYFCASIGLATGELFFGEGSRLTVL.

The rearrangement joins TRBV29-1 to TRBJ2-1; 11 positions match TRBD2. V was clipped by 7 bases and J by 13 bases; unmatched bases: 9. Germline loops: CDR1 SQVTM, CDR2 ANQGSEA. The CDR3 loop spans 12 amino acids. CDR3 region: CSALLAGGKQFF. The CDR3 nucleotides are TGCAGCGCCCTCCTAGCGGGGGGAAAACAGTTCTTC.

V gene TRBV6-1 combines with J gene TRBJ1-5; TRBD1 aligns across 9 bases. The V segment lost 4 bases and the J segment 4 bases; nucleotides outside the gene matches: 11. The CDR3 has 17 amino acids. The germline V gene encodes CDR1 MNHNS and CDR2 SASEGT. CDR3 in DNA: TGTGCCAGCAGTGGCCCTGGGACAGGGAGATATAATCAGCCCCAGCATTTT. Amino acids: CASSGPGTGRYNQPQHF.

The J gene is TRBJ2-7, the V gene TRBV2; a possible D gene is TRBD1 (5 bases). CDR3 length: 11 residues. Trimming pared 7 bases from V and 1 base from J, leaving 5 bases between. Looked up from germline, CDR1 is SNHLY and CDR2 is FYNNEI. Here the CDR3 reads CASTGSYEQYF. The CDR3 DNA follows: TGTGCCAGCACAGGGTCCTACGAGCAGTACTTC.

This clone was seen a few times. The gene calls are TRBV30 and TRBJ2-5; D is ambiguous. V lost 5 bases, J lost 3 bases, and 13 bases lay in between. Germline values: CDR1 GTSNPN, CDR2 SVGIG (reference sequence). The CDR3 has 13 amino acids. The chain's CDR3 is CAWELRLKETQYF. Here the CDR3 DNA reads TGTGCCTGGGAACTTCGACTGAAAGAGACCCAGTACTTC.

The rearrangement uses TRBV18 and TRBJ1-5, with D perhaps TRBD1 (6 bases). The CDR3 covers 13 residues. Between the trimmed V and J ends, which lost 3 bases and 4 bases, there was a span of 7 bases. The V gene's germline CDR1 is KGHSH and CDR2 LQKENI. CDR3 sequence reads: CASSPTGNQPQHF. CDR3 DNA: TGTGCCAGCTCACCGACAGGAAATCAGCCCCAGCATTTT.

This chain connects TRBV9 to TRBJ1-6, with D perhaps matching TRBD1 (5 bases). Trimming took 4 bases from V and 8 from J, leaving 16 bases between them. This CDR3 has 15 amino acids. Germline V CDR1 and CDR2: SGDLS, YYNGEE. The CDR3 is CASSSFREGDSPLHF. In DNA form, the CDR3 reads TGTGCCAGCAGCTCATTCAGGGAAGGGGATTCACCCCTCCACTTT.

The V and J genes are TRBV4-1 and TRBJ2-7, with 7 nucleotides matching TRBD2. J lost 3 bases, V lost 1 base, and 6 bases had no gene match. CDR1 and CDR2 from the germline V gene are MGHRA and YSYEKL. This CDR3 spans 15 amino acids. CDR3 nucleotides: TGCGCCAGCAGCCAAGGGCTAGCGGTTAGCTACGAGCAGTACTTC. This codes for CASSQGLAVSYEQYF.

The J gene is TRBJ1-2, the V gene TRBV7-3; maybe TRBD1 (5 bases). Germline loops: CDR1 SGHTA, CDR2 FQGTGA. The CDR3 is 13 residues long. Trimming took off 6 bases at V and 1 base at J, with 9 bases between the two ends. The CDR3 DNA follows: TGTGCCAGCAGGTCACAGGATAACTATGGCTACACCTTC. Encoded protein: CASRSQDNYGYTF.

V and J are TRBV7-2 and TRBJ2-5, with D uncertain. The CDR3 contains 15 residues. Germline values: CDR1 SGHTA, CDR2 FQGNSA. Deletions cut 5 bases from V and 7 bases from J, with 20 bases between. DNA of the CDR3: TGTGCCAGCAGCCCGAGTGAGTTCCCCTTCGGGACCCAGTACTTC. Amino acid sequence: CASSPSEFPFGTQYF.

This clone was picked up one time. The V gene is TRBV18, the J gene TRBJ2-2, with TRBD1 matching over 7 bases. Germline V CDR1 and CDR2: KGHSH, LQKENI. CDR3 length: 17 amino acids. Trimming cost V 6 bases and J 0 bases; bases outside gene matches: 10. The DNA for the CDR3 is TGTGCCAGCTCGCTTATGACAGGGTTCGCGAACACCGGGGAGCTGTTTTTT. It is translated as CASSLMTGFANTGELFF.

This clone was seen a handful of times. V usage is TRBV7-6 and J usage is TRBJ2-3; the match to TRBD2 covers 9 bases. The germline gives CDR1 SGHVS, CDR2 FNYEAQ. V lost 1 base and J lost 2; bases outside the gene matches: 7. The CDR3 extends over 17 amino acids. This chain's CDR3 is CASSLGGLAGNTDTQYF. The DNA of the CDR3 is TGTGCCAGCAGCTTAGGTGGTCTAGCGGGGAACACAGATACGCAGTATTTT.

The chain's CDR3 is CASSAGLAGVGETQYF. CDR3 nucleotides: TGTGCCAGCAGCGCCGGACTAGCGGGAGTAGGAGAGACCCAGTACTTC. The genes are TRBV7-9 and TRBJ2-5; 13 positions agree with TRBD2. J lost 4 bases, V lost 5 bases, and 7 bases had no gene match. Germline loops: CDR1 SEHNR, CDR2 FQNEAQ (reference sequence). The CDR3 consists of 16 residues.

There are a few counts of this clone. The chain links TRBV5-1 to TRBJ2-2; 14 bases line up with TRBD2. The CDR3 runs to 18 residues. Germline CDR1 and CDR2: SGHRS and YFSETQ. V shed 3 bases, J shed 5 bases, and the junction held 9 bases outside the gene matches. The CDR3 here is CASSWTTSGGEGTGELFF. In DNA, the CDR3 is TGCGCCAGCAGCTGGACGACTAGCGGGGGGGAAGGGACCGGGGAGCTGTTTTTT.